Following are 21 T cell receptor beta chains from one sample sequenced in a study of cytomegalovirus exposure and HLA in healthy donors. Some clones are missing from TCRdb's copy, which holds only in-frame ones; the method was immunoSEQ multiplex PCR. The top ten clones hold about 7.2% of a sample with roughly 200,000 clones, about 89% of them seen once. Sequencing used PBMCs. The receptor source for this set is a young man in good health and CMV-seropositive.

V and J are TRBV7-9 and TRBJ1-1; D ambiguous. The germline gives CDR1 SEHNR, CDR2 FQNEAQ (reference sequence). Trimming left V 5 bases short and J 11 bases short, with 9 bases between. The CDR3 covers 10 residues. In DNA, the CDR3 is TGTGCCAGCAGCGCTGGAACGGCTTTCTTT. Its translation is CASSAGTAFF.

The chain joins TRBV28 to TRBJ2-4; D gene uncertain. The length of the CDR3 is 15 residues. Trimming took 5 bases from V and 1 from J, leaving 12 bases between them. Germline CDR1 and CDR2: MDHEN and SYDVKM. The CDR3 DNA follows: TGTGCCAGCAGTCCCACGCGGTGGGCCAAAAACATTCAGTACTTC. Its protein is CASSPTRWAKNIQYF.

CDR3 region: CASSAILTPHTSGRGTGELFF. CDR3 nucleotides: TGTGCCAGCAGCGCTATCCTTACCCCCCATACTAGCGGTCGCGGGACCGGGGAGCTGTTTTTT. The gene calls are TRBV27 and TRBJ2-2; 8 bases are a match to TRBD2. The germline V gene has CDR1 MNHEY and CDR2 SMNVEV (reference sequence). V lost 6 bases, J lost 5 bases, and 26 bases stayed unmatched. There are 21 residues in the CDR3.

The rearrangement uses TRBV5-1 and TRBJ2-3; possibly TRBD1 for D (6 bases). The CDR3 extends over 13 amino acids. The germline V gene encodes CDR1 SGHRS and CDR2 YFSETQ. V was shortened by 0 bases and J by 8 bases, with 10 bases between the two germline ends. For the CDR3, the DNA is TGCGCCAGCAGCTTGGACAGGGACGCTACGCAGTATTTT. Encoded protein: CASSLDRDATQYF.

This chain links TRBV6-1 with TRBJ1-3, with D possibly TRBD1 on 5 matching bases. The CDR3 is 15 residues long. CDR1 MNHNS and CDR2 SASEGT come from the germline V gene. V was pared by 7 bases and J by 1 base, with 14 bases between. The CDR3 nucleotides are TGTGCCAGCATGGTACGGGGGGAATCTGGAAACACCATATATTTT. Residues: CASMVRGESGNTIYF.

In this sample, this clone turned up a few times. V and J are TRBV11-2 and TRBJ2-3; no clear D gene. The germline gives CDR1 SGHAT, CDR2 FQNNGV. Trimming took 0 bases from V and 3 from J, leaving 7 bases between them. This CDR3 spans 14 amino acids. CDR3 region: CASSLDLGTDTQYF. The CDR3 DNA sequence: TGTGCCAGCAGCTTAGATTTAGGGACAGATACGCAGTATTTT.

The rearrangement joins TRBV28 to TRBJ2-5; TRBD2 aligns across 10 bases. The V and J ends lost 6 bases and 5 bases, in that order; junction bases with no gene match: 12. Germline CDR1 MDHEN, CDR2 SYDVKM. This CDR3 has 16 amino acids. CDR3 nucleotides: TGTGCCAGCAGCCGACCTCTAGCGGGAGTTCGTGAGACCCAGTACTTC. Translated, it gives CASSRPLAGVRETQYF.

The V and J genes are TRBV27 and TRBJ2-2; D remains ambiguous. The germline V gene has CDR1 MNHEY and CDR2 SMNVEV (reference sequence). V shed 0 bases and J shed 3 bases, with 17 bases lying between them. This CDR3 contains 18 residues. The DNA for the CDR3 is TGTGCCAGCAGTTTATCGGTGGTCCCTGTTACCGACACCGGGGAGCTGTTTTTT. Protein sequence: CASSLSVVPVTDTGELFF.

This chain uses TRBV30 with TRBJ1-6; TRBD1 is a possible D gene (6 bases). The V and J ends lost 3 bases and 5 bases respectively, with 14 bases between them. The CDR3 is 15 amino acids. CDR1 and CDR2 (germline): GTSNPN, SVGIG (reference sequence). CDR3 nucleotides: TGTGCCTGGAGACAGTGGAGGGGGGATAATTCACCCCTCCACTTT. Its protein product is CAWRQWRGDNSPLHF.

The chain recombines TRBV11-3 with TRBJ2-2; D may be TRBD2 (5 bases). V gave up 5 bases and J gave up 0 bases, with 7 bases separating them. This CDR3 has 14 residues. Germline assignment: CDR1 SGHNT and CDR2 YENEEA. DNA of the CDR3: TGTGCCAGCAGCCTCGGGACGAACACCGGGGAGCTGTTTTTT. Translating it yields CASSLGTNTGELFF. The full variable domain, its missing parts supplied by reference TRBV11-3 and TRBJ2-2, is EAGVVQSPRYKIIEKKQPVAFWCNPISGHNTLYWYLQNLGQGPELLIRYENEEAVDDSQLPKDRFSAERLKGVDSTLKIQPAELGDSAVYLCASSLGTNTGELFFGEGSRLTVL.

This chain uses TRBV30 with TRBJ1-2; TRBD1 agrees at 8 bases. V trimming: 4 bases; J trimming: 8 bases; junction bases outside the gene matches: 9. There are 13 residues in the CDR3. Germline CDR1 and CDR2: GTSNPN and SVGIG (reference sequence). CDR3: CAWTRGRGGGYTF. CDR3 coding DNA: TGTGCCTGGACCAGGGGGCGCGGAGGGGGCTACACCTTC.

Only a few counts were recorded for this clone. The V call is TRBV4-1, the J call TRBJ2-3; TRBD2 matches at 12 bases. This CDR3 is 16 amino acids long. Germline CDR1 and CDR2: MGHRA and YSYEKL. The V segment lost 6 bases and the J segment 2 bases; nucleotides outside the gene matches: 6. CDR3 in amino acids: CASRSTSGGFTDTQYF. The CDR3 nucleotides read TGCGCCAGCAGGTCTACTAGCGGGGGGTTCACAGATACGCAGTATTTT.

The V call is TRBV20-1, the J call TRBJ2-1; D gene ambiguous. This CDR3 spans 11 amino acids. The germline gives CDR1 DFQATT, CDR2 SNEGSKA (reference sequence). Trimming cost V 0 bases and J 6 bases, with 3 bases left between them. The DNA of the CDR3 is TGCAGTGCTAGAGATATCAATGAGCAGTTCTTC. Its protein is CSARDINEQFF.

This clone was detected only once. The rearrangement uses TRBV7-2 and TRBJ1-2; no firm D call. There are 14 residues in the CDR3. CDR1 SGHTA and CDR2 FQGNSA come from the germline V gene. With 3 bases removed from V and 6 bases from J, the gap between germline ends came to 14 bases. CDR3 region: CASSFEGRKHGYTF. DNA for the CDR3: TGTGCCAGCAGCTTCGAGGGCCGCAAACATGGCTACACCTTC.

This chain uses TRBV27 with TRBJ2-3; 7 bases fit TRBD2. The CDR3 has 14 residues. Germline CDR1 MNHEY, CDR2 SMNVEV (reference sequence). Losses at the gene ends were 4 bases for V and 6 bases for J; bases not matched to a gene: 7. The DNA for the CDR3 is TGTGCCAGCAGTTCCGGGGGGTGGAGGGATACGCAGTATTTT. This translates into CASSSGGWRDTQYF.

Worth noting for this clone: Mismatch with germline at one junction end may stem from a read error. This rearrangement joins TRBV7-7 to TRBJ2-5; 11 positions match TRBD2. In germline, CDR1 is SSHAT, CDR2 FNYEAQ (reference sequence). The CDR3 loop spans 14 amino acids. CDR3 in DNA: TGTGCTAGCAGCTTAGCGGGAGGGCGGGAGACCCAGTACTTC. As protein: CASSLAGGRETQYF.

The chain couples TRBV15 to TRBJ1-6, with D uncertain. Trimming shortened V by 0 bases and J by 0 bases, and 9 bases separated the two germline ends. Looked up from germline, CDR1 is LNHNV and CDR2 is YYDKDF (reference sequence). The CDR3 covers 17 residues. The CDR3 protein is CATSRDYAASYNSPLHF. The CDR3 region has the DNA TGTGCCACCAGCAGAGATTATGCGGCCTCCTATAATTCACCCCTCCACTTT.

This rearrangement joins TRBV7-3 to TRBJ2-5; D is undetermined. Deletions cut 5 bases from V and 4 bases from J, with 11 bases between. CDR1 is SGHTA, CDR2 FQGTGA, per germline. This CDR3 contains 13 residues. This CDR3 is CASSHVLGETQYF. CDR3 DNA sequence: TGTGCCAGCAGCCACGTCCTGGGAGAGACCCAGTACTTC. Combining the CDR3 with reference TRBV7-3 and TRBJ2-5 gives the whole variable domain GAGVSQTPSNKVTEKGKYVELRCDPISGHTALYWYRQSLGQGPEFLIYFQGTGAADDSGLPNDRFFAVRPEGSVSTLKIQRTERGDSAVYLCASSHVLGETQYFGPGTRLLVL.

The gene calls are TRBV30 and TRBJ2-5; 10 bases are shared with TRBD1. The germline V gene encodes CDR1 GTSNPN and CDR2 SVGIG (reference sequence). The CDR3 has 15 amino acids. The V gene end was trimmed by 6 bases and the J gene end by 5 bases; junction bases not matched to a gene: 12. The CDR3 reads CACARDRGIRETQYF. CDR3 DNA: TGTGCCTGTGCGAGGGACAGGGGTATTAGGGAGACCCAGTACTTC.

The CDR3 here is CASSQDNRGQTPYEQYF. In DNA, the CDR3 is TGCGCCAGCAGCCAAGATAATCGGGGACAGACCCCCTACGAGCAGTACTTC. V is TRBV4-3 and J is TRBJ2-7; 7 bases agree with TRBD1. The ends lost 0 bases at V and 2 bases at J; junction bases unmatched: 10. The length of the CDR3 is 17 residues. Germline CDR1 reads LGHNA; CDR2 reads YSLEER.

The V and J genes are TRBV13 and TRBJ2-3; maybe TRBD2 (6 bases). CDR1 and CDR2 from the germline V gene are PRHDT and FYEKMQ (reference sequence). The CDR3 sequence is 13 residues long. Trimming shortened V by 5 bases and J by 15 bases, and 21 bases separated the two germline ends. CDR3 nucleotide sequence: TGTGCCAGCAGCACCTTGACTAGTTCTTTAGCCTATTTT. Its protein product is CASSTLTSSLAYF.